This TCR beta chain was identified during a study of shared clonotypes between healthy human individuals. The authors split each subset's genomic DNA evenly across several immunoSEQ plates. Sequencing used immunoSEQ multiplex PCR; TCRdb keeps in-frame clones, though not all of them. Of approximately 2,200,000 clones detected, approximately 94% appear once; the ten largest clones hold about 1.8%. This clone was seen only a few times. Its specificity is unknown. It was CD45RO-negative cells, positively selected for CCR7, that made up naive CD8 cells, with terminally differentiated effector memory CD45RA+ cells excluded. The donor cohort consisted entirely of Caucasian adults residing in Nashville, Tennessee. Study-wide results and limits: Estimated clonotype richness was generally higher in naive than memory subsets.

V lost 3 bases and J 6 bases, leaving 11 bases between the germline ends. CDR3 length equals 14 residues. The germline CDR1 and CDR2 sequences are MDHEN and SYDVKM. What was sequenced was naive CD8+ T cells from PBMCs. The TCR sequence derives from a man aged 18 to 35 in good health. Some clones in this sample may be carry-over from other donors' samples. This rearrangement joins TRBV28 to TRBJ2-2, with D hard to call. Written as DNA, the CDR3 is TGTGCCAGCAGTTTCCGTATGGCGTCCGGGGAGCTGTTTTTT. It encodes CASSFRMASGELFF.